Below, 10 T cell receptor beta chains from the same sample are listed, as sequenced in a study of cytomegalovirus exposure and HLA in healthy donors. The primer mix had 60 Vbeta and 13 Jbeta primers. Sequencing was performed with immunoSEQ multiplex PCR; in TCRdb, only in-frame clones are kept and a portion is missing. In the table there are hundreds of thousands of clones, 77% of which are singletons. The sample comprised PBMCs. These receptors were collected from a woman between 55 and 75 years old in good health and CMV-seropositive.

This clone was observed a handful of times. The rearrangement links TRBV19 to TRBJ1-6, with TRBD1 as a possible D gene (6 bases). CDR1 and CDR2 (germline): LNHDA, SQIVND (reference sequence). Trimming took 6 bases from V and 5 from J, leaving 8 bases between them. The CDR3 spans 13 residues. The CDR3 DNA is TGTGCCAGTAGGGACAGTAATAATTCACCCCTCCACTTT. It translates to CASRDSNNSPLHF.

V is TRBV28 and J is TRBJ1-5, with D possibly being TRBD1 (5 bases). CDR1 and CDR2 from the germline V gene are MDHEN and SYDVKM. Trimming cost V 10 bases and J 7 bases, with 17 bases left between them. This CDR3 has 13 amino acids. The CDR3 reads CATRPGVGQPQHF. CDR3 sequence (DNA): TGTGCCACTCGCCCGGGGGTTGGACAGCCCCAGCATTTT.

In its sample, this clone was seen a few times. The rearrangement links TRBV7-9 to TRBJ2-5; tentative D call: TRBD2 (7 bases). Trimming stripped 4 bases from V and 3 bases from J, with 12 bases between. This CDR3 is built from 14 residues. The germline V gene encodes CDR1 SEHNR and CDR2 FQNEAQ (reference sequence). This chain's CDR3 is CASSSPGGKETQYF. As DNA, the CDR3 is TGTGCCAGCAGCTCGCCGGGGGGCAAAGAGACCCAGTACTTC. Full variable domain (remainder filled in from reference TRBV7-9 and TRBJ2-5): DTGVSQNPRHKITKRGQNVTFRCDPISEHNRLYWYRQTLGQGPEFLTYFQNEAQLEKSRLLSDRFSAERPKGSFSTLEIQRTEQGDSAMYLCASSSPGGKETQYFGPGTRLLVL.

V is TRBV5-4 and J is TRBJ1-1; TRBD1 matches 9 bases. CDR1 is SGHNT and CDR2 is YYREEE in the germline V gene (reference sequence). This CDR3 is 14 amino acids long. Trimming removed 4 bases from V and 6 bases from J; junction bases left unmatched: 7. The CDR3 region is CASSRDRAIPEAFF. The CDR3 DNA reads TGTGCCAGCAGCCGGGACAGGGCCATCCCTGAAGCTTTCTTT.

The chain combines TRBV7-3 with TRBJ1-1; no definite D call. Germline V gene data show CDR1 as SGHTA and CDR2 as FQGTGA. CDR3 length: 13 amino acids. The V and J ends lost 1 base and 0 bases respectively, with 3 bases between them. The CDR3 loop reads CASSLSVNTEAFF. The CDR3 DNA is TGTGCCAGCAGCTTAAGCGTGAACACTGAAGCTTTCTTT.

The chain is built from TRBV6-1 and TRBJ2-4, with 13 bases identical to TRBD2. CDR1 and CDR2 from the germline V gene are MNHNS and SASEGT. V dropped 5 bases and J dropped 8; count of bases not matched to a gene: 6. This CDR3 contains 15 residues. The CDR3 DNA sequence: TGTGCCAGCAGTCGGACTAGCGGGAGTATGTACATTCAGTACTTC. Encoded protein: CASSRTSGSMYIQYF.

V gene TRBV5-1 combines with J gene TRBJ2-5; 10 bases are shared with TRBD2. After removal of 3 bases from V and 5 bases from J, the junction contained 1 base not matched to a gene. The CDR3 is 13 residues long. The germline V gene has CDR1 SGHRS and CDR2 YFSETQ. The CDR3 coding sequence is TGCGCCAGCAGCTCGGGACTAGCGGAGACCCAGTACTTC. This gives the protein CASSSGLAETQYF.

This sequence joins TRBV7-9 and TRBJ1-4; no definite D call. V lost 6 bases and J lost 0, with 8 bases in between. Germline V gene lookup returns CDR1 SEHNR and CDR2 FQNEAQ (reference sequence). This CDR3 has 14 amino acids. The CDR3, as DNA: TGTGCCAGCAGTGTCACGGCAACTAATGAAAAACTGTTTTTT. Residues: CASSVTATNEKLFF.

This clone was counted a few times. The chain employs TRBV2 and TRBJ2-2, with 8 bases fitting TRBD2. V lost 6 bases, J lost 3 bases, and 3 bases stayed unmatched. CDR3 length equals 14 residues. Germline assignment: CDR1 SNHLY and CDR2 FYNNEI. In nucleotides, the CDR3 is TGTGCCAGCAGGGTGCGGGGGGACACCGGGGAGCTGTTTTTT. This sequence encodes CASRVRGDTGELFF. The entire variable domain, with the rest obtained from reference TRBV2 and TRBJ2-2, is as follows: EPEVTQTPSHQVTQMGQEVILRCVPISNHLYFYWYRQILGQKVEFLVSFYNNEISEKSEIFDDQFSVERPDGSNFTLKIRSTKLEDSAMYFCASRVRGDTGELFFGEGSRLTVL.

This chain connects TRBV27 to TRBJ2-7, with D perhaps TRBD2 (6 bases). Germline CDR1 MNHEY, CDR2 SMNVEV (reference sequence). The CDR3 loop spans 15 amino acids. The V and J ends lost 4 bases and 2 bases respectively, with 15 bases between them. The CDR3 coding sequence is TGTGCCAGCAGTTGGGCTAGCGCAAATCCCTACGAGCAGTACTTC. Amino acid sequence: CASSWASANPYEQYF.